This entry lists 11 T cell receptor beta chains sequenced from one sample in a study of T cell repertoires in cytomegalovirus infection. TCRdb processed the reads anew with MiXCR; each CDR3 protein has one entry. This table has fewer than 850,000 distinct CDR3 sequences, 29% appearing once. Their target antigens are unknown. The sequences come from cultured CD8+ T cells from PBMCs, collected from culture after CMV antigen stimulation. The receptors here all came from a human donor in good health (CMV status not recorded). Some clones in this sample may be carry-over from other donors' samples.

For the CDR3, the DNA is TGTGCCACCAGCAGAGAGGATTATCAGGAGACCCAGTACTTC. This translates into CATSREDYQETQYF. The V and J genes are TRBV15 and TRBJ2-5; D is unresolved. This CDR3 comprises 14 residues. With 0 bases removed from V and 5 bases from J, the gap between germline ends came to 10 bases. Germline V gene data show CDR1 as LNHNV and CDR2 as YYDKDF (reference sequence).

V usage is TRBV7-9 and J usage is TRBJ1-1; D is perhaps TRBD1 (5 bases). The germline V and J ends were trimmed by 3 bases and 1 base, with 12 bases remaining between them. The germline V gene encodes CDR1 SEHNR and CDR2 FQNEAQ (reference sequence). The CDR3 length is 15 residues. CDR3 region: CASSFKSGPNTEAFF. CDR3 nucleotides: TGTGCCAGCAGCTTTAAGTCAGGGCCGAACACTGAAGCTTTCTTT.

This clonotype was picked up many times. The chain combines TRBV7-8 with TRBJ2-1; TRBD2 matches at 8 bases. V was pared by 5 bases and J by 1 base, with 4 bases of the junction left unmatched. From germline, CDR1 is SGHVS and CDR2 FQNEAQ. The CDR3 has 15 amino acids. CDR3 region: CASSTAGGSYNEQFF. In DNA, the CDR3 is TGTGCCAGCAGCACCGCGGGGGGATCCTACAATGAGCAGTTCTTC.

This clonotype has only a few counts. The chain uses TRBV12-3 or TRBV12-4 and TRBJ2-7; D is possibly TRBD1 or TRBD2 (7 bases each). Between the trimmed V and J ends, which lost 6 bases and 4 bases, there was a span of 13 bases. This CDR3 is 13 amino acids long. This CDR3 is CASSPGGAYEQYV. For the CDR3, the DNA is TGTGCCAGCAGCCCAGGGGGGGCGTACGAGCAGTACGTC.

This clonotype was seen just once. The J gene is TRBJ2-5, the V gene TRBV4-3, with D possibly TRBD1 on 6 matching bases. The CDR3 is 16 amino acids. Germline-derived CDR1 and CDR2 are LGHNA and YSLEER. Trimming shortened V by 1 base and J by 7 bases, and 19 bases separated the two germline ends. The CDR3, as DNA: TGCGCCAGCAGCCAAGCAGGAGAGGGGCCCAGGGGGACCCAGTACTTC. Amino acid sequence: CASSQAGEGPRGTQYF.

This clonotype has only a few counts. The V gene is TRBV28, the J gene TRBJ1-2, with TRBD1 as a possible D gene (5 bases). Deletions cut 4 bases from V and 3 bases from J, with 27 bases between. This CDR3 region has 19 residues. Germline V gives CDR1 MDHEN, CDR2 SYDVKM. CDR3 DNA sequence: TGTGCCAGCAGTTCCGAAAAGCTCCTCCCAGGGTATTCGTACTATGGCTACACCTTC. Protein: CASSSEKLLPGYSYYGYTF.

This clonotype was recorded many times. CDR3 loop: CASSLDGQTTEQYV. The DNA of the CDR3 is TGTGCCAGCAGCTTGGACGGACAGACTACGGAGCAGTACGTC. The genes are TRBV7-9 and TRBJ2-7, with a tentative D call TRBD1 (6 bases). The CDR3 covers 14 residues. The V gene lost 3 bases and the J gene lost 7 bases, with 16 bases spanning the gap. Germline assignment: CDR1 SEHNR and CDR2 FQNEAQ (reference sequence).

The chain links TRBV19 to TRBJ2-1; D is unclear. Germline CDR1 is LNHDA and CDR2 is SQIVND (reference sequence). Trimming shortened V by 1 base and J by 6 bases, and 7 bases separated the two germline ends. The CDR3 spans 13 residues. The chain's CDR3 is CASSIGRTNEQFF. In nucleotides, the CDR3 is TGTGCCAGTAGTATAGGCAGAACCAATGAGCAGTTCTTC.

The sample holds many counts of this clonotype. V and J are TRBV24-1 and TRBJ2-5, with D perhaps given as TRBD1 or TRBD2 (7 bases each). CDR3 length: 13 amino acids. Germline loops: CDR1 KGHDR, CDR2 SFDVKD. The ends were cut back, 6 bases at V and 7 bases at J, with 14 bases in the middle. CDR3: CATSPTGEGTQYF. CDR3 in DNA: TGTGCCACCAGTCCCACAGGGGAGGGGACCCAGTACTTC.

This clonotype was seen a few times. The chain links TRBV19 to TRBJ1-1; D not resolved. The germline V and J ends were trimmed by 7 bases and 4 bases, with 16 bases remaining between them. Germline-derived CDR1 and CDR2 are LNHDA and SQIVND (reference sequence). The CDR3 contains 14 residues. The DNA for the CDR3 is TGTGCCAGTAAGGCAGCATACCACGGCACTGAAGCTTTCTTT. This encodes CASKAAYHGTEAFF.

This clonotype was recorded a few times. The rearrangement joins TRBV7-9 to TRBJ1-1; D is unresolved. Trimming removed 0 bases at V and 5 bases at J, with 10 bases between. This CDR3 is built from 14 residues. The germline V gene encodes CDR1 SEHNR and CDR2 FQNEAQ (reference sequence). The DNA for the CDR3 is TGTGCCAGCAGCTTAGCATCGGAGAAAACTGAAGCTTTCTTT. Translating gives CASSLASEKTEAFF.